The present TCR beta chain was sequenced within a study of blood T cell repertoires in COVID-19. About the study: COVID-19 samples collected from the United States, Italy and Spain covered acute and convalescent phases. The cDNA or gDNA used as material had been derived from T cells, B-cell-depleted T cells, or PBMCs.

Germline V gene sequence: CDR1 KGHDR, CDR2 SFDVKD. V lost 6 bases and J lost 8, with 12 bases in between. This CDR3 is 13 amino acids long. This clone appeared a few times. Under the authors' procedure: Amplifying reference gene primers gave estimates of nucleated cell counts. Using immunoSEQ multiplex PCR, the repertoire was profiled, and TCRdb retains in-frame clones only, with some absent. Clonal size and the V and J genes are those of that table, whereas D and trimming came from the DNA. Among over 250,000 clones listed, roughly 85% were seen once. The TCR sequence derives from a middle-aged man with active or convalescent COVID-19. The chain joins TRBV24-1 to TRBJ1-4; weak D call: TRBD1 (5 bases). The specimen sequenced was peripheral blood. For the CDR3, the DNA is TGTGCCACCAGTAGAGGGGAGGGAGAAAAACTGTTTTTT. This codes for CATSRGEGEKLFF.